The clone carrying this T cell receptor (beta chain) was detected a few times. The germline V and J ends were trimmed by 8 bases and 2 bases, with 12 bases remaining between them. CDR1 is LGHNT and CDR2 is FRNRAP in the germline V gene. The CDR3 is made up of 13 amino acids. The data were taken from a study of early T cells in non-severe SARS-CoV-2 infection. The wider study: Whole-blood bulk RNA, unsorted, was sequenced, and chains were unpaired.

One entry per CDR3 protein, called by TCRdb with MiXCR from the 5' RACE reads. The table includes tens of thousands of distinct CDR3 sequences, 14% to 15% detected once. The chain is built from TRBV12-5 and TRBJ2-5, with D hard to call. This specimen consisted of whole blood, obtained at baseline. This TCR was recovered from an adult who was a healthcare worker with PCR-confirmed SARS-CoV-2 infection or an uninfected control (not recorded which). This CDR3 reads CASNPAQQETQYF. CDR3 coding DNA: TGTGCTAGTAATCCCGCCCAACAAGAGACCCAGTACTTC.